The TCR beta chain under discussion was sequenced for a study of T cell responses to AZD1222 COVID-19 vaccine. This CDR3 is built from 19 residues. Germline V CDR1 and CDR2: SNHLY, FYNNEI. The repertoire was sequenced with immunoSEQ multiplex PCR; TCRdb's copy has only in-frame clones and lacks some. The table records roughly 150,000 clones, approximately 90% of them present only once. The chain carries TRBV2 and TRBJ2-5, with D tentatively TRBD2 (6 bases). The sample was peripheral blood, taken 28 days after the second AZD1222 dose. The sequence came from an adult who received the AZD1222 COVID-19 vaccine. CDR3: CAAAGQGDPEQRLEETQYF. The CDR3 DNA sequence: TGTGCAGCGGCGGGGCAAGGAGATCCAGAACAACGCTTAGAAGAGACCCAGTACTTC.